Listed below are T cell receptor beta chains from one sample, sequenced in a study of CD8 T cells in ankylosing spondylitis. TCRdb called the 5' RACE reads again in MiXCR, with one record for every CDR3 protein. The sample contains 220,000 or so distinct CDR3 sequences, roughly a tenth of which appear only once. Sequencing was performed on blood, either unsorted or a sorted T cell fraction (not recorded which). The receptor set was obtained from a male donor with ankylosing spondylitis or in good health (not recorded which). Both conserved end residues are part of each CDR3. Each record gives: V gene, D gene, J gene, clone size, CDR3 protein, CDR3 DNA. D genes are given only for firm matches. Expanded clones get a size class; other rows say once, few or many, or leave the size out.

TRBV12-3/TRBV12-4	TRBD2	TRBJ2-5	few	CASSSGTSGGITETQYF	TGTGCCAGCAGTTCGGGGACTAGCGGGGGGATTACAGAGACCCAGTACTTC
TRBV7-9	.	TRBJ1-1	few	CASSPTDRNTEAFF	TGTGCCAGCAGCCCTACCGACAGGAACACTGAAGCTTTCTTT
TRBV6-1	TRBD2	TRBJ2-2	.	CASSEAPSGGQRRRTGELFF	TGTGCCAGCAGTGAAGCCCCTAGCGGGGGGCAGCGGCGTCGGACCGGGGAGCTGTTTTTT
TRBV6-5	.	TRBJ2-7	many	CASSLATDFYEQYF	TGTGCCAGCAGTTTAGCGACTGATTTCTACGAGCAGTACTTC
TRBV28	.	TRBJ1-2	.	CASSPPWGQDQLFYGYTF	TGTGCCAGCAGCCCTCCTTGGGGGCAGGACCAACTATTTTATGGCTACACCTTC
TRBV9	TRBD2	TRBJ2-1	.	CASSVVVGGNNEQFF	TGTGCCAGCAGCGTAGTCGTCGGGGGGAACAATGAGCAGTTCTTC
TRBV12-3/TRBV12-4	.	TRBJ1-5	many	CASTPGGVGQPQHF	TGTGCCAGCACCCCGGGGGGGGTGGGTCAGCCCCAGCATTTT
TRBV12-3/TRBV12-4	.	TRBJ2-1	many	CASSFGDIRSGSYNEQFF	TGTGCCAGCAGTTTCGGGGACATCCGATCCGGCTCCTACAATGAGCAGTTCTTC
TRBV29-1	.	TRBJ2-5	many	CSVGIREGETQYF	TGCAGCGTTGGAATCCGGGAAGGGGAGACCCAGTACTTC
TRBV20-1	.	TRBJ1-2	many	CSAASGPLYGYTF	TGCAGTGCGGCGTCAGGCCCTTTGTATGGCTACACCTTC
TRBV29-1	.	TRBJ2-3	many	CSAQDWADTQYF	TGCAGCGCCCAAGACTGGGCAGATACGCAGTATTTT
TRBV5-1	TRBD1	TRBJ2-1	many	CASSQNRGRNEQFF	TGCGCCAGCAGCCAAAACAGGGGGCGTAATGAGCAGTTCTTC
TRBV6-4	.	TRBJ2-3	.	CASSDGDPDTQYF	TGTGCCAGCAGTGACGGGGACCCAGATACGCAGTATTTT
TRBV20-1	TRBD1	TRBJ1-4	.	CSATYRGEKLFF	TGCAGTGCGACATACAGGGGTGAAAAACTGTTTTTT
TRBV7-9	TRBD2	TRBJ2-1	many	CASSLASGVSNEQFF	TGTGCCAGCAGCTTAGCTAGCGGGGTGTCGAATGAGCAGTTCTTC
TRBV6-6	.	TRBJ1-4	.	CASKEVANEKLFF	TGTGCCAGCAAGGAAGTGGCTAATGAAAAACTGTTTTTT
TRBV5-1	.	TRBJ1-2	many	CASSLDGGIPDGYTF	TGCGCCAGCAGCTTGGATGGGGGCATCCCGGATGGCTACACCTTC
TRBV29-1	.	TRBJ2-3	many	CSVPLQEKGQYF	TGCAGCGTTCCACTACAGGAAAAAGGGCAGTATTTT
TRBV12-3/TRBV12-4	.	TRBJ1-5	many	CASRFSGNQPQHF	TGTGCCAGCCGATTCTCAGGCAATCAGCCCCAGCATTTT
TRBV7-6	.	TRBJ1-4	.	CASSSNRVATNEKLFF	TGTGCCAGCAGCTCAAACAGGGTTGCAACTAATGAAAAACTGTTTTTT
TRBV27	TRBD1	TRBJ2-3	many	CASSFTGDSTDTQYF	TGTGCCAGCAGTTTTACAGGGGATAGCACAGATACGCAGTATTTT
TRBV5-1	TRBD2	TRBJ2-3	many	CASRERGANTDTQYF	TGCGCCAGCAGAGAGCGGGGGGCTAACACAGATACGCAGTATTTT
TRBV3-1	TRBD2	TRBJ2-7	few	CASSQAFGGDGYEQYF	TGTGCCAGCAGCCAAGCCTTCGGGGGGGACGGCTACGAGCAGTACTTC
TRBV4-2	.	TRBJ1-5	many	CASSSRTGDIVAQHF	TGTGCCAGCAGCTCCCGGACGGGGGACATAGTGGCCCAGCATTTT
TRBV12-3/TRBV12-4	.	TRBJ1-1	many	CASSRTTGEAFF	TGTGCCAGCAGCCGGACCACAGGGGAAGCTTTCTTT
TRBV6-1	.	TRBJ1-2	many	CASNKGGPTDGYTF	TGTGCCAGCAACAAAGGGGGTCCTACTGATGGCTACACCTTC
TRBV21-1	.	TRBJ2-7	.	CASSKASSSITFEQYF	TGTGCCAGCAGCAAAGCGAGCAGTTCGATCACCTTCGAGCAGTACTTC
TRBV19	TRBD1	TRBJ1-2	many	CASSEAGTGVFGYTF	TGTGCCAGTAGTGAAGCCGGGACAGGGGTTTTTGGCTACACCTTC
TRBV15	TRBD2	TRBJ2-2	.	CATSPSGTTGELFF	TGTGCCACCAGCCCGAGCGGGACCACCGGGGAGCTGTTTTTT
TRBV3-1	.	TRBJ2-5	many	CASSQDTLSWTQYF	TGTGCCAGCAGCCAAGATACTCTTAGTTGGACCCAGTACTTC
TRBV5-1	TRBD2	TRBJ2-1	.	CASSSPGLAYNEQFF	TGCGCCAGCAGCTCTCCGGGACTAGCTTACAATGAGCAGTTCTTC
TRBV5-6	.	TRBJ1-1	many	CASSSWRVGGTEAFF	TGTGCCAGCAGCTCTTGGAGGGTAGGCGGTACTGAAGCTTTCTTT
TRBV12-3/TRBV12-4	.	TRBJ1-2	many	CASGTSKGGYTF	TGTGCCAGCGGAACATCGAAGGGCGGCTACACCTTC
TRBV2	TRBD1	TRBJ2-2	many	CASSEQGTGLVTGELFF	TGTGCCAGCAGTGAACAGGGGACAGGGTTGGTCACCGGGGAGCTGTTTTTT
TRBV7-3	TRBD1	TRBJ1-1	few	CASSLTRQGNAEAFF	TGTGCCAGCAGCTTAACTCGACAGGGCAACGCTGAAGCTTTCTTT
TRBV20-1	.	TRBJ1-6	many	CSARASMNSPLHF	TGCAGTGCTAGAGCTTCTATGAATTCACCCCTCCACTTT
TRBV5-1	TRBD2	TRBJ2-7	many	CASSGTSGEYEQYF	TGCGCCAGCAGCGGTACTAGCGGGGAATACGAGCAGTACTTC
TRBV5-1	TRBD2	TRBJ2-7	few	CASSLESGGGESYF	TGCGCCAGCAGCTTGGAGTCCGGGGGGGGAGAATCGTACTTC
TRBV5-1	TRBD1	TRBJ2-7	many	CASRGQASSYEQYF	TGCGCCAGCCGAGGACAGGCAAGCTCCTACGAGCAGTACTTC
TRBV19	.	TRBJ2-7	many	CASSPSYQTATYEQYF	TGTGCCAGTAGTCCATCCTACCAGACAGCTACCTACGAGCAGTACTTC
TRBV20-1	TRBD1	TRBJ1-5	many	CSATRTGGITNQPQHF	TGCAGTGCTACCCGGACAGGGGGCATAACCAATCAGCCCCAGCATTTT
TRBV5-1	.	TRBJ1-2	many	CASSLVPGAGYGYTF	TGCGCCAGCAGCTTGGTTCCGGGGGCCGGCTATGGCTACACCTTC
TRBV12-3/TRBV12-4	TRBD1	TRBJ2-7	many	CASSLNQGADEQYF	TGTGCCAGCAGTCTAAATCAGGGGGCCGACGAGCAGTACTTC
TRBV19	.	TRBJ1-2	many	CASRPPYTF	TGTGCCAGCCGACCTCCCTACACCTTC
TRBV10-3	TRBD1	TRBJ1-1	many	CAISELDRGGTEAFF	TGTGCCATCAGTGAGTTGGACAGGGGGGGTACTGAAGCTTTCTTT
TRBV5-6	TRBD2	TRBJ2-3	many	CASSWGTSGTTGTDTQYF	TGTGCCAGCAGCTGGGGGACTAGCGGAACAACTGGCACAGATACGCAGTATTTT
TRBV18	TRBD1	TRBJ1-1	few	CASSPGQGAAEAFF	TGTGCCAGCTCGCCTGGACAGGGGGCGGCTGAAGCTTTCTTT
TRBV7-8	.	TRBJ1-6	few	CASSPGQNYSPLHF	TGTGCCAGCAGCCCCGGACAGAACTATTCACCCCTCCACTTT
TRBV3-1	.	TRBJ2-2	many	CASNRGGSPGELFF	TGTGCCAGCAACAGGGGGGGGTCACCGGGGGAGCTGTTTTTT
TRBV20-1	TRBD2	TRBJ2-5	many	CSAVTSGVTKTQYF	TGCAGTGCTGTAACTAGCGGGGTTACGAAGACCCAGTACTTC
TRBV5-1	.	TRBJ1-2	many	CASSPAGFGGGYTF	TGCGCCAGCAGCCCCGCGGGTTTTGGAGGTGGCTACACCTTC
TRBV3-1	.	TRBJ2-5	many	CASSQDWATQETQYF	TGTGCCAGCAGCCAAGATTGGGCCACGCAAGAGACCCAGTACTTC